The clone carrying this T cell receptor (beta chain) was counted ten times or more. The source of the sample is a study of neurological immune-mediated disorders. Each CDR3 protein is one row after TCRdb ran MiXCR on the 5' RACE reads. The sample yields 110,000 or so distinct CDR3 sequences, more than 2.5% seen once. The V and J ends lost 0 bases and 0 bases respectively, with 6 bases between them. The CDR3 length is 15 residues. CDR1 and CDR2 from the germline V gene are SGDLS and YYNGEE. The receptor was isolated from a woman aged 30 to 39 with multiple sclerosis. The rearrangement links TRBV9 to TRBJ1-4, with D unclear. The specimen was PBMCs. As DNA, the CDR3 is TGTGCCAGCAGCGTAGGGAGTTCAACTAATGAAAAACTGTTTTTT. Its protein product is CASSVGSSTNEKLFF.